The table lists the clone carrying this TCR beta chain with a few counts. Its antigen remains unknown. CDR3 size: 18 residues. Germline V gives CDR1 MNHNY, CDR2 SVGAGI (reference sequence). J was trimmed by 0 bases and V by 4 bases; bases with no gene match: 8. Attachment of unique molecular identifiers to individual cDNA molecules was performed. TCRdb analysed the 5' RACE reads with MiXCR anew, one entry per CDR3 protein. Found here are roughly 72,000 distinct CDR3 sequences, 9.5% to 15% of them singletons; the top ten hold about 1.1%. The source of the sample is a study of early T cells in non-severe SARS-CoV-2 infection. Overall study results and limits: In VDJdb matching, anti-spike CD8 responses were favored while private and CD4 specificities went missing.

The receptor was isolated from an adult who was a healthcare worker with PCR-confirmed SARS-CoV-2 infection or an uninfected control (not recorded which). The sample consisted of whole blood. The chain employs TRBV6-6 and TRBJ2-4; 11 nucleotides agree with TRBD2. The CDR3 DNA sequence: TGTGCCAGCAGTTCGGTAGCGGGGGGGCCCAAAGCCAAAAACATTCAGTACTTC. This translates into CASSSVAGGPKAKNIQYF.